This T cell receptor (beta chain) is drawn from a study of blood T cell repertoires in COVID-19. Whole-study context: From the United States, Italy and Spain came samples of acute and convalescent COVID-19. PBMCs, B-cell-depleted T cells, or T cells provided the cDNA or gDNA that made up the material.

In the study's own analysis: Amplified reference gene primers provided the basis for estimating nucleated cell counts. This table comes from immunoSEQ multiplex PCR, and its TCRdb copy is limited to in-frame clones, with some not included. That table supplies the V and J calls and clone size; D and trimming were determined from the DNA. Of about 46,000 clones listed, about nine tenths were seen once; the top ten hold roughly 15%. Germline CDR1 SEHNR, CDR2 FQNEAQ (reference sequence). This CDR3 region has 16 residues. With 5 bases clipped from V and 5 bases from J, the junction kept 15 bases outside the gene matches.

J is TRBJ2-7 and V is TRBV7-9; the match to TRBD2 covers 7 bases. The sample comprised peripheral blood. This sequence originates from a human donor in a cohort sampled during active COVID-19. CDR3 protein: CASSPQTQIGRDEQYF. CDR3 nucleotide sequence: TGTGCCAGCAGCCCACAGACCCAGATAGGGAGGGACGAGCAGTACTTC. Together with reference TRBV7-9 and TRBJ2-7, the CDR3 gives the full variable domain: DTGVSQNPRHKITKRGQNVTFRCDPISEHNRLYWYRQTLGQGPEFLTYFQNEAQLEKSRLLSDRFSAERPKGSFSTLEIQRTEQGDSAMYLCASSPQTQIGRDEQYFGPGTRLTVT.